This TCR beta chain was recovered during a study of T cells in Graves' hyperthyroidism and ophthalmopathy. CDR3 length equals 13 residues. Trimming stripped 9 bases from V and 4 bases from J, with 13 bases between. Germline V gives CDR1 MNHEY, CDR2 SVGAGI. Template material for amplifying TCR beta CDR3 regions consisted of RNA transcripts. HTBI primers were the set used in a first-round RT-PCR of the TCR CDR3. One entry per CDR3 protein, called by TCRdb with MiXCR from the multiplex PCR reads. The repertoire holds roughly 840,000 distinct CDR3 sequences, with 38% as singletons. This clonotype has only a few counts. The study defined stable Graves' hyperthyroidism as no ophthalmopathy progression within 18 months. Uncontrolled infection, other autoimmune disease, pregnancy or lactation led to exclusion. Diagnostic assessment was based on clinical symptoms, serum thyroxine and TRAb, thyroid ultrasound and orbital computed tomography. Using around 10 ml of fresh peripheral blood, PBMCs were prepared.

V and J are TRBV6-5 and TRBJ1-5, with D perhaps TRBD1 (6 bases). The receptor comes from a man aged 18 to 29 with Graves' hyperthyroidism. Sequenced input: blood. CDR3 DNA: TGTGCCAGTATGACAGGCCCGAATCAGCCCCAGCATTTT. Protein product: CASMTGPNQPQHF.